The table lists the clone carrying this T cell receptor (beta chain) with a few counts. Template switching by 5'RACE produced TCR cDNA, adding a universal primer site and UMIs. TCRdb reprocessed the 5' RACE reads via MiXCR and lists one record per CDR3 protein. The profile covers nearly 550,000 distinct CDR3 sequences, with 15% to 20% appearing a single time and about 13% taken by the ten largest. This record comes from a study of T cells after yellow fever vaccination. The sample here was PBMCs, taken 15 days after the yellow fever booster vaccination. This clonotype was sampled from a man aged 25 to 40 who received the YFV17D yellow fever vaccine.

The CDR3 nucleotides are TGCAGCGTGTCTCTCCAGGGGAATAATGGCTACACCTTC. Translation gives CSVSLQGNNGYTF. The chain is built from TRBV29-1 and TRBJ1-2; perhaps TRBD1 as D (6 bases). The germline V gene has CDR1 SQVTM and CDR2 ANQGSEA. The CDR3 is made up of 13 amino acids. Trimming removed 6 bases at V and 6 bases at J, with 17 bases between.